The sequence of this TCR beta chain was determined in a study of Graves' ophthalmopathy and Graves' hyperthyroidism. As the template, RNA transcripts were used to amplify TCR beta CDR3 regions. RT-PCR with HTBI primers came first, then second-round multiplex PCR. TCRdb ran MiXCR on the multiplex PCR reads and lists one entry per CDR3 protein. The sample has about 640,000 distinct CDR3 sequences, roughly 41% seen once. The CDR3 covers 15 residues. After removal of 2 bases from V and 7 bases from J, the junction contained 8 bases not matched to a gene. What was sequenced was peripheral blood. The clonotype was recovered from an adult man with Graves' ophthalmopathy. This chain links TRBV12-3 or TRBV12-4 with TRBJ1-2; 9 bases agree with TRBD1. Here the CDR3 DNA reads TGTGCCAGCAGTTTACAGTGGACAGGGGTGGGTGGCTACACCTTC. Translating gives CASSLQWTGVGGYTF.